This entry describes one TCR beta chain. Its matching antigen is unknown. Since all of the isolated RNA was reverse transcribed, expressed TCRB transcripts were what got sequenced. TCRdb's copy holds only in-frame clones and misses some; the assay was immunoSEQ multiplex PCR. The data show 280,000 or so clones, about 15% seen once. The data were obtained in a study of beta chain features in type 1 diabetes. Findings and limits, study-wide: Moderately but significantly shorter TCRB CDR3s were found in Type 1 diabetes patients in all four CD4+ subsets.

J gave up 4 bases and V 6 bases, and 10 bases lay outside the gene matches. The CDR3 has 15 amino acids. Germline V gene lookup returns CDR1 MNHNS and CDR2 SASEGT. Via the markers CD45RO/CCR7/CD25/CD127/CD95/CD27, stem cell-like memory, regulatory, central memory and naive CD4+ cells were sorted. Sorted populations were all over 98% pure. The sequence was collected from a man aged 18-30 years with type 1 diabetes. Sample: naive CD4+ T cells from blood. The gene calls are TRBV6-1 and TRBJ2-3; the match to TRBD2 covers 7 bases. This CDR3 reads CASSPWGGSADTQYF. The CDR3 DNA is TGTGCCAGCAGCCCCTGGGGGGGTTCAGCAGATACGCAGTATTTT.